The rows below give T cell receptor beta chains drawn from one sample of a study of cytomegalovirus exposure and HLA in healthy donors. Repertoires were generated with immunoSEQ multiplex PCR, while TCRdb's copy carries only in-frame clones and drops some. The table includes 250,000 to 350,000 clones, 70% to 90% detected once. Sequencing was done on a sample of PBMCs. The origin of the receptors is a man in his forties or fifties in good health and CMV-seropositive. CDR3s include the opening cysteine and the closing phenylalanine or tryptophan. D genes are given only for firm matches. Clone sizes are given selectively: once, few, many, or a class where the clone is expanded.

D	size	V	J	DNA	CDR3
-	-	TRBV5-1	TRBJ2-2	TGCGCCAGCAGCTTGACGGTGAACACCGGGGAGCTGTTTTTT	CASSLTVNTGELFF
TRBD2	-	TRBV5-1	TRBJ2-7	TGCGCCAGCAGCTATAGCGGGAGTCGGTACGAGCAGTACTTC	CASSYSGSRYEQYF
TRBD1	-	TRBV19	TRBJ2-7	TGTGCCAGTAGTATGGGACAGGCTGAGCAGTACTTC	CASSMGQAEQYF
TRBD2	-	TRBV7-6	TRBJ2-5	TGTGCCAGCAGCCTGCCAGTCCTAGCGGGAGAGACCCAGTACTTC	CASSLPVLAGETQYF
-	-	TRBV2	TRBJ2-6	TGTGCCAGCAGCACAGGGCGCTCTGGGGCCAACGTCCTGACTTTC	CASSTGRSGANVLTF
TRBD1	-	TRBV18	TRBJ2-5	TGTGCCAGCTCACGGTTCGGACAGGTTAAACAAGAGACCCAGTACTTC	CASSRFGQVKQETQYF
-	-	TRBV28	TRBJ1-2	TGTGCCAGCACCCATCCTCAGGGCTACACCTTC	CASTHPQGYTF
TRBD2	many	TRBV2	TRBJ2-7	TGTGCCAGCAGTGGACTAGCGGGAGTTTACGAGCAGTACTTC	CASSGLAGVYEQYF
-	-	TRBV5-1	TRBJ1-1	TGCGCCACCAGGGAGGGCACTGAAGCTTTCTTT	CATREGTEAFF
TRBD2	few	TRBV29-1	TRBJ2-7	TGCAGCGTCCTAGCGGGAGCCTCCTACGAGCAGTACTTC	CSVLAGASYEQYF
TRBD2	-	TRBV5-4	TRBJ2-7	TGTGCCAGCAGCTTGGGCCTAGCGGGAGTTAGGGGGTACGAGCAGTACTTC	CASSLGLAGVRGYEQYF
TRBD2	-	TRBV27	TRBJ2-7	TGTGCCAGCAGTTTATCCGGGGGGGCATCCTACGAGCAGTACTTC	CASSLSGGASYEQYF
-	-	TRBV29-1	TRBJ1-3	TGCAGCGTTGCCGGGAGCTCTGGAAACACCATATATTTT	CSVAGSSGNTIYF
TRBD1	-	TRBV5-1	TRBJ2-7	TGCGCCAGCAGCTTCGGGACAGGGCAGTACGAGCAGTACTTC	CASSFGTGQYEQYF
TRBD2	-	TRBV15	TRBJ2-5	TGTGCCACCAGCGGCGGACTAGCGGGGGAAGAGACCCAGTACTTC	CATSGGLAGEETQYF
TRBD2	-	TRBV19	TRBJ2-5	TGTGCCAGTAGTAATGGACTAGCGAGCCAAACCATCAAAGAGACCCAGTACTTC	CASSNGLASQTIKETQYF
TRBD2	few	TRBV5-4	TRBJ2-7	TGTGCCAGCAGCCCTAGCGGGGGAAGTCGGAACGAGCAGTACTTC	CASSPSGGSRNEQYF
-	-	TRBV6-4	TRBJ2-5	TGTGCCAGCAGTGACCCCAGGGGATACCAAGAGACCCAGTACTTC	CASSDPRGYQETQYF
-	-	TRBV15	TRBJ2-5	TGTGCCACCAGCAGAAACCAACCAAAAGACAGGCTCGGGGAGACCCAGTACTTC	CATSRNQPKDRLGETQYF
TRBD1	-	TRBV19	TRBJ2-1	TGTGCCAGTTGTTGCCGGGACAGGGGATACAATGAGCAGTTCTTC	CASCCRDRGYNEQFF
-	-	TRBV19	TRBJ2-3	TGTGCCAGTACTACCTCTGTTGCAGATACGCAGTATTTT	CASTTSVADTQYF
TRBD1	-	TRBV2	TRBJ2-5	TGTGCCAGCAACCCGACCGGGACAGGGGTGGAGACCCAGTACTTC	CASNPTGTGVETQYF
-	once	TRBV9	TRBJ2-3	TGTGCCAGCAGCGTCTCAGGGAGCACAGATACGCAGTATTTT	CASSVSGSTDTQYF
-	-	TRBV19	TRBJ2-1	TGTGCCAGTAGTATTAACAGGGCCAATGAGCAGTTCTTC	CASSINRANEQFF
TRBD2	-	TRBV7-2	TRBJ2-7	TGTGCCAGCAGCTTCCAGCGGGAGGGCGGCGAGCAGTACTTC	CASSFQREGGEQYF
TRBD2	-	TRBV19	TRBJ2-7	TGTGCCAGTAGTCCCGGAGGACTAGCGGATCAATACGAGCAGTACTTC	CASSPGGLADQYEQYF
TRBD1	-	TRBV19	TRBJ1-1	TGTGCCAGTACTTTAGGTGGGACAGCGAACACTGAAGCTTTCTTT	CASTLGGTANTEAFF
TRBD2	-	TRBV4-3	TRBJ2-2	TGCGCCAGCAGCCCGAGTAGCGGGACTTCGAACACCGGGGAGCTGTTTTTT	CASSPSSGTSNTGELFF
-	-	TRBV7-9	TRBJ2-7	TGCGCCAGCAGCTTCTATAGCGAGCAGTACTTC	CASSFYSEQYF
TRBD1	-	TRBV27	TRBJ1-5	TGTGCCAGCAGGCGATCCGGGACAGGGGATCAGCCCCAGCATTTT	CASRRSGTGDQPQHF
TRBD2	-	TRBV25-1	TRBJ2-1	TGTGCCAGCAGTGAAAGCGGGAGGGCCCCCGTACGGGGTGAGCAGTTCTTC	CASSESGRAPVRGEQFF
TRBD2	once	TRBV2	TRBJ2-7	TGTGCCAGCAGACTAGCGGGAGAGGGCGAGCAGTACTTC	CASRLAGEGEQYF
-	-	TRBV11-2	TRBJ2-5	TGTGCCACCTCCCAGAGGGAGACCCAGTACTTC	CATSQRETQYF
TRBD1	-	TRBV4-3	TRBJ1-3	TGCGCCAGCAGCCCGAAAGCACCCCCCAGCAGGGGGGCAACAACTGGAAACACCATATATTTT	CASSPKAPPSRGATTGNTIYF
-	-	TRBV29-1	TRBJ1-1	TGCAGCGTGCCCAGAATTAGGAGACGGCATATGAACACTGAAGCTTTCTTT	CSVPRIRRRHMNTEAFF
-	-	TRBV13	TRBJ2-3	TGTGCCAGCAGCTTGGGCAGCAGCACAGATACGCAGTATTTT	CASSLGSSTDTQYF
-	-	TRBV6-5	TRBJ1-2	TGTGCCAGCAGGACCGGGACATGGAACTATGGCTACACCTTC	CASRTGTWNYGYTF
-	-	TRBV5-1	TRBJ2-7	TGCGCCAGCAGCTTGGACAGGGCAGTCAACGAGCAGTACTTC	CASSLDRAVNEQYF
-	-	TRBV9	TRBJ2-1	TGTGCCAGCAGCCTACAGGACAGCTCCTACAATGAGCAGTTCTTC	CASSLQDSSYNEQFF
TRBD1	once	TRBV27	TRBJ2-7	TGTGCCAGCAGGGGGACAGGGGTTGAGCAGTACTTC	CASRGTGVEQYF
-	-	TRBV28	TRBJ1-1	TGTGCCAGCAGTCAAAGGACGGGAGGGAGGACTGAAGCTTTCTTT	CASSQRTGGRTEAFF
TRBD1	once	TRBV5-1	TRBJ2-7	TGCGCCAGCAGCTTTACAGGGGCCTACGAGCAGTACTTC	CASSFTGAYEQYF
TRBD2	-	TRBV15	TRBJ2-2	TGTGCCACCAGCCCCCGACTAGCGGGAGTCGGCACCGGGGAGCTGTTTTTT	CATSPRLAGVGTGELFF
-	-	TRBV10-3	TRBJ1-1	TGTGCCACTAGACAGCAAAACACTGAAGCTTTCTTT	CATRQQNTEAFF
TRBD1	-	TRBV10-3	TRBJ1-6	TGTGCCATCAGGGGGACAGGGAATGAAAATTCACCCCTCCACTTT	CAIRGTGNENSPLHF
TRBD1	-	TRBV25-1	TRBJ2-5	TGTGCCAGCAGTGACACGGACAGGGTGGGGGAGACCCAGTACTTC	CASSDTDRVGETQYF
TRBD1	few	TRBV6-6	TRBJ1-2	TGTGCCAGCAGTCTGAGGACAGGGTTAGGCCCGTATGGCTACACCTTC	CASSLRTGLGPYGYTF
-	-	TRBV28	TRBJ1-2	TGTGCCAGCAGTTTAGACAGAAACTATGGCTACACCTTC	CASSLDRNYGYTF